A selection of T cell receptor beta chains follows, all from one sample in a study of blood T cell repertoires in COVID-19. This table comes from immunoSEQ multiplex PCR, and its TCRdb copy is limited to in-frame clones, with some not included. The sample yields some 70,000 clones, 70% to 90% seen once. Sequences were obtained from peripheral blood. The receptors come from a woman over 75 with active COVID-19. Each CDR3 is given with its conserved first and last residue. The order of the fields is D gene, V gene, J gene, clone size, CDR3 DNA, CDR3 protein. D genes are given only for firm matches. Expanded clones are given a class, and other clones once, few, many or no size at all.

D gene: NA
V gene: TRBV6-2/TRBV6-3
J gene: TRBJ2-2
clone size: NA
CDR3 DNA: TGTGCCAGCAGTTACTCTGATCGAGGCACCGGGGAGCTGTTTTTT
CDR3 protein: CASSYSDRGTGELFF

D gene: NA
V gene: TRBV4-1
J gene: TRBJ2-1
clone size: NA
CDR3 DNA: TGCGCCAGCAGCCAAACAGGGGGGGCGCGAATCAGGGGTGAGCAGTTCTTC
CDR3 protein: CASSQTGGARIRGEQFF

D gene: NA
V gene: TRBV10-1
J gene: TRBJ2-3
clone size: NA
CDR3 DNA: TGCGCCAGCCGTGTCCCGGGCGGGTCCACAGATACGCAGTATTTT
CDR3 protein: CASRVPGGSTDTQYF

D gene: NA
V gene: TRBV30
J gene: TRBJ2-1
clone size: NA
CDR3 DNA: TGTGCCTGGGGGAGGACTGATTGGCGGTTCTTC
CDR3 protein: CAWGRTDWRFF

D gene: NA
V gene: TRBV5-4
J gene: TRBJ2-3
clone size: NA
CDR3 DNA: TGTGCCAGCAGCTGGGGCCTTCGCACAGATACGCAGTATTTT
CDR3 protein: CASSWGLRTDTQYF

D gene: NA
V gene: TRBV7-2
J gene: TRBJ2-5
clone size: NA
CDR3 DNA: TGTGCCAGCAACAAGGGACAACCCCAAGAGACCCAGTACTTC
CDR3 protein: CASNKGQPQETQYF

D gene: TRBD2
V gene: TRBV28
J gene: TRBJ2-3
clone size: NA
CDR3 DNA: TGTGCCAGCAGTCCTTCGGGACTAGCGGGAGGGCCTGTTACGCAGTATTTT
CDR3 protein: CASSPSGLAGGPVTQYF

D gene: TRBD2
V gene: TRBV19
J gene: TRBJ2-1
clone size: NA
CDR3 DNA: TGTGCCAGTAGTATAGTTTCCGGGACTAGCGGTAATGAGCAGTTCTTC
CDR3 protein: CASSIVSGTSGNEQFF

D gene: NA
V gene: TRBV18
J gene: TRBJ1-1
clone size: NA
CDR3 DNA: TGTGCCAGCTCACCCTCCGCCCGGGCTCAGGGAGGCACTGAAGCTTTCTTT
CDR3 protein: CASSPSARAQGGTEAFF

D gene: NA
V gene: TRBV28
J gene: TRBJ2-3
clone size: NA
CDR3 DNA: TGTGCCACCAATGAACTCACAGATACGCAGTATTTT
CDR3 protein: CATNELTDTQYF

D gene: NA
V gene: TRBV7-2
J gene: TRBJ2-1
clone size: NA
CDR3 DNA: TGTGCCAGCAGCTTAAGGGGTCTTGTTGACAATGAGCAGTTCTTC
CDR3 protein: CASSLRGLVDNEQFF

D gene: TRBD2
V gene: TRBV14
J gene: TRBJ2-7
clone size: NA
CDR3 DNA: TGTGCCAGCAGCCCGGCCCCTGCGGGAGGGTGGGACGAGCAGTACTTC
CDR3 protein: CASSPAPAGGWDEQYF

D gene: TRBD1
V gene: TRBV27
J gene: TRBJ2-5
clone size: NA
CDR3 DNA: TGTGCCAGCAGTTCAACAGGGGTCCCAGAGACCCAGTACTTC
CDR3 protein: CASSSTGVPETQYF

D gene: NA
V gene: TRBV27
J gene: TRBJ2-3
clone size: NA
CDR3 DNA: TGTGCCAGCAGTTTATCGGAAACGGGAGCAATAGATACGCAGTATTTT
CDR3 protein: CASSLSETGAIDTQYF

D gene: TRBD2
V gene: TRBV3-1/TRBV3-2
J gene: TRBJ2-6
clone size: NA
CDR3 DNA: TGTGCCAGCGGGAGGGGAAGCTCTGGGGCCAACGTCCTGACTTTC
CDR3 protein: CASGRGSSGANVLTF

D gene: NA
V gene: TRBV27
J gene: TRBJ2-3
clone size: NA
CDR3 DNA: TGTGCCAGCAGCACGTTGCGGAGCACAGATACGCAGTATTTT
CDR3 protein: CASSTLRSTDTQYF

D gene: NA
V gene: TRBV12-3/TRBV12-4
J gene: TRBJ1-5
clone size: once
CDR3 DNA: TGTGCCAGCAGCCCTGGAGCGCGTCAGCCCCAGCATTTT
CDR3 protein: CASSPGARQPQHF

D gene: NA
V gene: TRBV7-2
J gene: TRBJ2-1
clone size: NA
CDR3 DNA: TGTGCCAGCAGCTCGGGACTGGCCGCAGATGAGCAGTTCTTC
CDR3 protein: CASSSGLAADEQFF

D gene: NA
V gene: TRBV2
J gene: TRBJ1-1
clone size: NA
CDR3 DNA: TGTGCCAGCTTGAGCCTCGAGGGCACTGAAGCTTTCTTT
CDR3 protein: CASLSLEGTEAFF

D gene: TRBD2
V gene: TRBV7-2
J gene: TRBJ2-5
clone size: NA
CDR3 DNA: TGTGCCAGCAGTACTAGCGGGACGGGCCAAGAGACCCAGTACTTC
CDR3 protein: CASSTSGTGQETQYF

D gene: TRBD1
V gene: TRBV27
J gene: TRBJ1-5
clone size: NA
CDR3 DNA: TGTGCCAGCAGTTTATCGATAAACAGGGGGCATCAGCCCCAGCATTTT
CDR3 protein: CASSLSINRGHQPQHF

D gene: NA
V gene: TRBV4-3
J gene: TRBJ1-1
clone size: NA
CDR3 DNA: TGCGCCAGCAGCCAAGGCAGGGGTGAGGGGGCTTTCTTT
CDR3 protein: CASSQGRGEGAFF

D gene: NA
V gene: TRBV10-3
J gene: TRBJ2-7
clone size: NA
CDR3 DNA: TGTGCCATCAGTGTACCGACGGGTGGGCAGGGGCCCTACGAGCAGTACTTC
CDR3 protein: CAISVPTGGQGPYEQYF

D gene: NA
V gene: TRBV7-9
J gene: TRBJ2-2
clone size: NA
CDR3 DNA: TGTGCCAGCAGACGACTCACCGGGACCGGGGAGCTGTTTTTT
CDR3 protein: CASRRLTGTGELFF

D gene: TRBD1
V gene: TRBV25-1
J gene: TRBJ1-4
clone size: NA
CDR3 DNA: TGTGCCAGCAGTGACCGGACAGGGGTTAATGAAAAACTGTTTTTT
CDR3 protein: CASSDRTGVNEKLFF

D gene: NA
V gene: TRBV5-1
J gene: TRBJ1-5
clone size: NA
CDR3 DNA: TGCGCCAGCAGCAAACAACAGAGCCCCAATCAGCCCCAGCATTTT
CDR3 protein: CASSKQQSPNQPQHF

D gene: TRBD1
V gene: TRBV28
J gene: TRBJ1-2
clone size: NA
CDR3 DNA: TGTGCCAGCAGTTTATACAGGGGATATGGCTACACCTTC
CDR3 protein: CASSLYRGYGYTF

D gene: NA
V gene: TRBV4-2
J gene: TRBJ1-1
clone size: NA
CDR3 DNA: TGTGCCAGCAGCCAACAATTAAATGACAGGAATGAAGCTTTCTTT
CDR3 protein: CASSQQLNDRNEAFF

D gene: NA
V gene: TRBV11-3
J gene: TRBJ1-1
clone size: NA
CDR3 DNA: TGTGCCAGCAGCTTATCAGGGGCGACTGAAGCTTTCTTT
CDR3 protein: CASSLSGATEAFF

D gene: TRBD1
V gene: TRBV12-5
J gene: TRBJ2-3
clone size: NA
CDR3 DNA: TGTGCTAGTGGCCTAGGACAGGGTAATCTAGATACGCAGTATTTT
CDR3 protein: CASGLGQGNLDTQYF

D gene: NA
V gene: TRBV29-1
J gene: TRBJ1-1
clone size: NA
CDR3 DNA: TGCAGCGTTGAGTGGGGTCAGGGCAGGGCGAACACTGAAGCTTTCTTT
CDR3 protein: CSVEWGQGRANTEAFF

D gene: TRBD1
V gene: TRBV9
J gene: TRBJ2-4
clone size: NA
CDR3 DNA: TGTGCCAGCAGCGTAGCACAGGGGCTCCCTCAGTACTTC
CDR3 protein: CASSVAQGLPQYF

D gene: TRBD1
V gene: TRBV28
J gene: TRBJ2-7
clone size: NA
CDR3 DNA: TGTGCCAGCAGTTTAACGAGGTCAGGGGGCCGGGACGAGCAGTACTTC
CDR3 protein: CASSLTRSGGRDEQYF

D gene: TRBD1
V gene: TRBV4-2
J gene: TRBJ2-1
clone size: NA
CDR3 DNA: TGTGCCAGCAGCCAAGATCTTGACAGGGTTTGGGCTGAGCAGTTCTTC
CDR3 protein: CASSQDLDRVWAEQFF

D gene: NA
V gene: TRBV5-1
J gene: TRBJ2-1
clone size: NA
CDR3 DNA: TGCGCCAGCAGCTTCCTTCAGGATAGCTACAATGAGCAGTTCTTC
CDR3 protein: CASSFLQDSYNEQFF

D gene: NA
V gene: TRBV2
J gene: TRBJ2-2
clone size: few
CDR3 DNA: TGTGCCAGCACCGTAGACTCCACGAACACCGGGGAGCTGTTTTTT
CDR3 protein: CASTVDSTNTGELFF